The next 10 T cell receptor beta chains were all read from a single sample in a study of cytomegalovirus exposure and HLA in healthy donors. The PCR employed 60 Vbeta primers together with 13 Jbeta primers. Method: immunoSEQ multiplex PCR; TCRdb's copy keeps in-frame clones and lacks some. The repertoire has fewer than 150,000 clones, under 85% of them found once; the top ten carry less than 4%. Sequenced input: PBMCs. These receptors were collected from a man aged 25 to 40 in good health and CMV-seronegative.

The rearrangement joins TRBV5-3 to TRBJ1-4, with TRBD1 matching 8 bases. TRBV5-3 is an ORF; its function is uncertain. This CDR3 contains 15 residues. Trimming cost V 4 bases and J 16 bases; bases outside gene matches: 18. CDR3 loop: CARSGAQGAPLTEFF. CDR3 bases: TGTGCCAGAAGCGGGGCGCAGGGGGCGCCATTAACGGAGTTTTTT.

V and J are TRBV15 and TRBJ2-5; 10 positions match TRBD2. The V gene's germline CDR1 is LNHNV and CDR2 YYDKDF (reference sequence). This CDR3 is 14 amino acids long. Trimming cost V 8 bases and J 4 bases; bases outside gene matches: 7. The CDR3 region is CATSLAGVRETQYF. The CDR3 DNA follows: TGTGCCACCTCTCTAGCGGGAGTCCGAGAGACCCAGTACTTC.

The chain has TRBV7-2 and TRBJ1-2, with no clear D. Germline V CDR1 and CDR2: SGHTA, FQGNSA. V was clipped by 2 bases and J by 4 bases, with 11 bases between them. CDR3 size: 14 residues. The CDR3 region has the DNA TGTGCCAGCAGCTTACTATCCGGGGTCTATGGCTACACCTTC. Translation: CASSLLSGVYGYTF.

This clone was recorded once. The CDR3 coding sequence is TGCGCCAGCGGAGGGGACAGAAGGGGCTACACCTTC. Translating it yields CASGGDRRGYTF. V is TRBV4-3 and J is TRBJ1-2; TRBD1 matches at 7 bases. Germline trimming cut 8 bases from V and 8 bases from J; bases unmatched to any gene: 8. Germline CDR1 and CDR2: LGHNA and YSLEER. This CDR3 is built from 12 residues.

In nucleotides, the CDR3 is TGTGCCAGCAGCTTATTTGGCGAGACAGGTTTAACCGGGGAGCTGTTTTTT. Its protein is CASSLFGETGLTGELFF. The rearrangement uses TRBV7-8 and TRBJ2-2; D is perhaps TRBD1 (6 bases). This CDR3 comprises 17 residues. Germline CDR1 reads SGHVS; CDR2 reads FQNEAQ. V lost 2 bases and J 5 bases, leaving 18 bases between the germline ends.

This chain joins TRBV10-3 and TRBJ1-3; D may be TRBD1 (5 bases). V was cut by 9 bases and J by 4 bases, with 16 bases left in between. CDR1 is ENHRY, CDR2 SYGVKD, per germline. The CDR3 extends over 14 amino acids. The CDR3 region has the DNA TGTGCCATGGGGAGGGGAGAAGAAGGAAACACCATATATTTT. Translated, it gives CAMGRGEEGNTIYF.

Concerning this clone: Given the absence of the conserved phenylalanine or tryptophan at the CDR3 end, a read error is likely. The chain combines TRBV27 with TRBJ1-5, with D hard to call. The V gene's germline CDR1 is MNHEY and CDR2 SMNVEV (reference sequence). The V gene lost 8 bases and the J gene lost 0 bases, with 5 bases spanning the gap. The CDR3 extends over 12 amino acids. The CDR3 DNA is TGTGCCAGCTCTTATAGCAATCAGCCCCAGCATGTT. Protein sequence: CASSYSNQPQHV.

V and J are TRBV28 and TRBJ2-5; 9 bases are a match to TRBD1. The germline gives CDR1 MDHEN, CDR2 SYDVKM. Trimming removed 2 bases from V and 6 bases from J; junction bases left unmatched: 7. This CDR3 spans 15 amino acids. CDR3 in amino acids: CASSLAPGQGKTQYF. The CDR3 nucleotides read TGTGCCAGCAGTTTAGCCCCGGGACAGGGCAAGACCCAGTACTTC.

The rearrangement uses TRBV5-6 and TRBJ2-3; 7 positions agree with TRBD2. Germline lookup yields CDR1 SGHDT and CDR2 YYEEEE. The CDR3 consists of 12 residues. Losses at the gene ends were 3 bases for V and 6 bases for J; bases not matched to a gene: 1. The DNA of the CDR3 is TGTGCCAGCAGCTGGGAGGGGGATACGCAGTATTTT. It codes for CASSWEGDTQYF.

V gene TRBV7-3 combines with J gene TRBJ2-1, with unresolved D. The V end was cut by 5 bases, the J end by 7 bases, with 9 bases between. This CDR3 spans 12 amino acids. From germline, CDR1 is SGHTA and CDR2 FQGTGA. The CDR3 region has the DNA TGTGCCAGCAGCCAGACTCCAAATGAGCAGTTCTTC. Translating gives CASSQTPNEQFF.